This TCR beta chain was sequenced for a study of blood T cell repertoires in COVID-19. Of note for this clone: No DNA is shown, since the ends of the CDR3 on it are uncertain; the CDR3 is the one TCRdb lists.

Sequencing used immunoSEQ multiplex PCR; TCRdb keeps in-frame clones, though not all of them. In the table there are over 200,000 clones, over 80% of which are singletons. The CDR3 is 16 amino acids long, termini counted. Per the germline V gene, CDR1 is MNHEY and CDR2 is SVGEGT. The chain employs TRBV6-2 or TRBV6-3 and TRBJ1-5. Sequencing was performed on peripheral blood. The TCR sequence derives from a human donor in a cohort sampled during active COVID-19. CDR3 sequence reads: CASSSSGGASNQPQHF.